These 26 T cell receptor beta chains were all obtained from the same sample, sequenced in a study of molecular identifiers for immune sequencing clone quantification. Via MiXCR, TCRdb re-called the PCR reads, giving one row per CDR3 protein. This table holds some 320,000 distinct CDR3 sequences, over 20% found once. Material for sequencing was naive CD8+ T cells from blood, with Jurkat cell RNA spiked in. Described subset: FACS-sorted CD8+CD4-CCR7+CD45RA+ naive T cells. These receptors were collected from a human donor in good health. Some libraries in this study had Jurkat cell RNA spiked in.

This clonotype has a count of ten or more. The chain couples TRBV5-6 to TRBJ2-7; 10 bases are shared with TRBD1. The CDR3 runs 14 residues. Germline CDR1 SGHDT, CDR2 YYEEEE. J gave up 5 bases and V 4 bases, and 6 bases lay outside the gene matches. CDR3 residues: CASSPPGTGDEQYF. For the CDR3, the DNA is TGTGCCAGCAGCCCACCCGGGACAGGGGACGAGCAGTACTTC.

This clonotype was seen at least ten times. The chain recombines TRBV4-3 with TRBJ2-5, with 7 bases fitting TRBD1. The junction had 6 bases not matched to a gene; V was cut back by 3 bases and J by 2 bases. Germline V gives CDR1 LGHNA, CDR2 YSLEER. This CDR3 contains 15 residues. CDR3: CASSQLDRPQETQYF. The CDR3 DNA reads as TGCGCCAGCAGCCAGCTGGACAGGCCTCAAGAGACCCAGTACTTC.

This clonotype was observed a few times. One end of the junction does not line up with germline, which may come from a read error. This rearrangement joins TRBV19 to TRBJ2-3; 11 nucleotides agree with TRBD1. Per germline, CDR1 LNHDA and CDR2 SQIVND (reference sequence). There are 15 residues in the CDR3. DNA for the CDR3: TGTGCCGGTAGTATACGGACAGGGGGCTTAGATACGCAGTATTTT. This encodes CAGSIRTGGLDTQYF.

Many counts were recorded for this clonotype. J is TRBJ2-7 and V is TRBV30; D is ambiguous. The CDR3 has 12 amino acids. Trimming removed 2 bases at V and 3 bases at J, with 8 bases between. Per germline, CDR1 GTSNPN and CDR2 SVGIG (reference sequence). CDR3 DNA: TGTGCCTGGAGTTCGTTCAACTACGAGCAGTACTTC. This encodes CAWSSFNYEQYF.

Points on this clonotype: A much bigger clone sits one base away, suggesting this may be a read error. The V gene is TRBV2, the J gene TRBJ2-1; D uncertain. The CDR3 runs 14 residues. Per germline, CDR1 SNHLY and CDR2 FYNNEI. The CDR3 sequence is CASSEAKGYHERFF. CDR3 sequence (DNA): TGTGCCAGCAGTGAAGCAAAAGGCTACCATGAGCGGTTCTTC. The whole variable domain, filled in from reference TRBV2 and TRBJ2-1, reads EPEVTQTPSHQVTQMGQEVILRCVPISNHLYFYWYRQILGQKVEFLVSFYNNEISEKSEIFDDQFSVERPDGSNFTLKIRSTKLEDSAMYFCASSEAKGYHERFFGPGTRLTVL.

This clonotype occurred a few times. The rearrangement links TRBV27 to TRBJ2-3; D ambiguous. The CDR3 consists of 16 residues. Germline loops: CDR1 MNHEY, CDR2 SMNVEV (reference sequence). The V end lost 6 bases, the J end lost 5 bases, and 21 bases lay between the germline ends. The CDR3 sequence: CASSPTYLVGQDTQYF. CDR3 DNA: TGTGCCAGCAGCCCGACCTATTTGGTAGGGCAAGATACGCAGTATTTT.

This clonotype was seen ten or more times. The rearrangement joins TRBV28 to TRBJ2-7; 7 bases are a match to TRBD1. The ends lost 8 bases at V and 2 bases at J; junction bases unmatched: 3. The germline CDR1 and CDR2 sequences are MDHEN and SYDVKM. The CDR3 is 12 amino acids. The CDR3 here is CASGQDPYEQYF. As DNA, the CDR3 is TGTGCCAGCGGACAGGATCCCTACGAGCAGTACTTC. The full variable domain, in which reference TRBV28 and TRBJ2-7 provide the parts outside the CDR3, is DVKVTQSSRYLVKRTGEKVFLECVQDMDHENMFWYRQDPGLGLRLIYFSYDVKMKEKGDIPEGYSVSREKKERFSLILESASTNQTSMYLCASGQDPYEQYFGPGTRLTVT.

The V gene is TRBV25-1, the J gene TRBJ2-1; 7 nucleotides align to TRBD2. Germline CDR1 reads MGHDK; CDR2 reads SYGVNS. J lost 6 bases, V lost 2 bases, and 13 bases had no gene match. CDR3 length equals 17 residues. The CDR3 DNA follows: TGTGCCAGCAGTGAACTTGGGATAAGCGGGAAGGCCAATGAGCAGTTCTTC. Encoded protein: CASSELGISGKANEQFF.

The gene calls are TRBV12-3 or TRBV12-4 and TRBJ2-2; no clear D gene. V was pared by 3 bases and J by 2 bases, with 10 bases between. This CDR3 spans 15 amino acids. The CDR3 coding sequence is TGTGCCAGCAGTTTCAGCAAAAGAAACACCGGGGAGCTGTTTTTT. It encodes CASSFSKRNTGELFF.

The chain recombines TRBV11-2 with TRBJ1-1, with D perhaps matching TRBD1 (6 bases). The CDR3 runs 14 residues. Deletions cut 5 bases from V and 4 bases from J, with 14 bases between. Germline lookup yields CDR1 SGHAT and CDR2 FQNNGV. CDR3 amino acids: CASSTGPGATEAFF. DNA for the CDR3: TGTGCCAGCAGCACAGGACCGGGGGCCACTGAAGCTTTCTTT.

This clonotype was seen many times. It is unclear where the CDR3 begins or ends on the DNA, so no DNA is shown, and the CDR3 is as TCRdb lists it. The chain combines TRBV6-2 or TRBV6-3 with TRBJ1-2. 14 amino acids form the CDR3, both terminal residues included. From germline, CDR1 is MNHEY and CDR2 SVGEGT. CDR3 region: CASSFLAANYGYTF.

This clonotype was observed many times. V usage is TRBV15 and J usage is TRBJ1-5; TRBD1 matches at 8 bases. The germline CDR1 and CDR2 sequences are LNHNV and YYDKDF (reference sequence). V gave up 3 bases and J gave up 6 bases; unmatched junction bases: 7. The CDR3 totals 15 residues. The CDR3 DNA sequence: TGTGCCACCAGCAGGAGCACAGGGGGTGCTCAGCCCCAGCATTTT. It specifies CATSRSTGGAQPQHF.

Of note for this clonotype: This clone may be a read error of a much larger clone one base away. The chain combines TRBV9 with TRBJ1-1; D not certain. Trimming pared 3 bases from V and 7 bases from J, leaving 16 bases between. This CDR3 is 14 amino acids long. Germline lookup yields CDR1 SGDLS and CDR2 YYNGEE. CDR3 region: CASSAVFIMGEAFF. CDR3 nucleotide sequence: TGTGCCAGCAGCGCAGTTTTTATCATGGGTGAAGCTTTCTTT.

This clonotype was counted at least ten times. The chain couples TRBV14 to TRBJ2-7, with D perhaps matching TRBD1 (6 bases). Germline V gene lookup returns CDR1 SGHDN and CDR2 FVKESK. The V gene lost 2 bases and the J gene lost 5 bases, with 13 bases spanning the gap. This CDR3 region has 14 residues. In DNA, the CDR3 is TGTGCCAGCAGCCAAAGACAGGTCCCAGACGAGCAGTACTTC. Protein product: CASSQRQVPDEQYF. Full variable domain (rest looked up from reference TRBV14 and TRBJ2-7): EAGVTQFPSHSVIEKGQTVTLRCDPISGHDNLYWYRRVMGKEIKFLLHFVKESKQDESGMPNNRFLAERTGGTYSTLKVQPAELEDSGVYFCASSQRQVPDEQYFGPGTRLTVT.

This clonotype was detected many times. The rearrangement links TRBV4-3 to TRBJ1-2; 8 nucleotides agree with TRBD1. The CDR3 runs 15 residues. The germline gives CDR1 LGHNA, CDR2 YSLEER. V lost 0 bases, J lost 4 bases, and 4 bases stayed unmatched. CDR3 sequence reads: CASSQETGAGYGYTF. The CDR3, as DNA: TGCGCCAGCAGCCAAGAGACAGGGGCGGGCTATGGCTACACCTTC.

This clonotype was seen a single time. The chain uses TRBV24-1 and TRBJ2-2, with D perhaps assigned TRBD1 or TRBD2 (5 bases each). In germline, CDR1 is KGHDR, CDR2 SFDVKD. The CDR3 runs 16 residues. V lost 1 base and J lost 6, with 14 bases in between. As DNA, the CDR3 is TGTGCCACCAGTGATTTTAAAATCAGGGACCCCGGGGAGCTGTTTTTT. This translates into CATSDFKIRDPGELFF.

This clonotype was detected only once. The CDR3 carries no conserved terminal phenylalanine or tryptophan, so it likely arises from a read error. This rearrangement joins TRBV7-8 to TRBJ2-7; D possibly corresponds to TRBD1 (5 bases). Germline V lookup: CDR1 SGHVS, CDR2 FQNEAQ. Trimming left V 5 bases short and J 1 base short, with 9 bases between. The CDR3 is made up of 13 amino acids. The CDR3: CASSPDSSYEQYS. CDR3 nucleotide sequence: TGTGCCAGCAGCCCAGACAGTTCCTACGAGCAGTACTCC.

A remark on this clonotype: The conserved closing phenylalanine or tryptophan is absent in this CDR3, likely reflecting a read error. The chain employs TRBV6-2 or TRBV6-3 and TRBJ2-3, with 7 bases that match TRBD1. The CDR3 covers 14 residues. The germline gives CDR1 MNHEY, CDR2 SVGEGT. With 7 bases clipped from V and 4 bases from J, the junction kept 8 bases outside the gene matches. The CDR3 DNA reads TGTGCCAGCACAGAGACAGGGTCCCCAGATACGCAGTATCTT. This codes for CASTETGSPDTQYL.

This clonotype was observed many times. The chain has TRBV5-5 and TRBJ2-7; 8 nucleotides align to TRBD2. The CDR3 is 12 residues long. From germline, CDR1 is SGHKS and CDR2 YYEKEE (reference sequence). V shed 4 bases and J 5 bases; nucleotides not matched to a gene: 2. The CDR3 DNA sequence: TGTGCCAGCAGCCCGGGACTAGACGAGCAGTACTTC. It yields the protein CASSPGLDEQYF.

Regarding this clonotype: Given a much more abundant clone one base away, this may be a read error. V usage is TRBV29-1 and J usage is TRBJ1-1; unclear D gene. Germline V gives CDR1 SQVTM, CDR2 ANQGSEA. This CDR3 contains 12 residues. The V gene lost 4 bases and the J gene lost 7 bases, with 13 bases spanning the gap. The CDR3 nucleotides read TGCAGCGTTGGAGTGGTAACGGGTGAAGCTTTCTTT. This translates into CSVGVVTGEAFF.

This clonotype was counted many times. This chain joins TRBV27 and TRBJ2-5; D might be TRBD1 (6 bases). Per germline, CDR1 MNHEY and CDR2 SMNVEV (reference sequence). V lost 6 bases and J 0 bases, leaving 14 bases between the germline ends. The CDR3 has 15 amino acids. The CDR3 region is CASRTIGQYQETQYF. DNA for the CDR3: TGTGCCAGCAGAACGATCGGACAGTACCAAGAGACCCAGTACTTC.

This clonotype was counted at least ten times. This chain links TRBV6-5 with TRBJ2-3; 11 positions match TRBD2. The CDR3 extends over 16 amino acids. Trimming removed 6 bases from V and 1 base from J; junction bases left unmatched: 6. Germline assignment: CDR1 MNHEY and CDR2 SVGAGI. The CDR3 nucleotides read TGTGCCAGCAGACCGGGACTAGCGGCAGGCACAGATACGCAGTATTTT. This codes for CASRPGLAAGTDTQYF.

The V call is TRBV12-3 or TRBV12-4, the J call TRBJ2-5; no definite D call. V lost 6 bases and J 7 bases, leaving 15 bases between the germline ends. This CDR3 region has 13 residues. CDR3 in amino acids: CASSRPPKGTQYF. CDR3 DNA: TGTGCCAGCAGCCGCCCCCCCAAAGGGACCCAGTACTTC.

This clonotype was recorded many times. The genes are TRBV7-9 and TRBJ1-1, with TRBD1 matching over 7 bases. Germline values: CDR1 SEHNR, CDR2 FQNEAQ (reference sequence). V was clipped by 2 bases and J by 1 base; unmatched bases: 4. The CDR3 totals 15 residues. The CDR3 nucleotides read TGTGCCAGCAGCTTACCGGGACAGCCGAACACTGAAGCTTTCTTT. It is translated as CASSLPGQPNTEAFF.

This clonotype was found many times. V and J are TRBV29-1 and TRBJ1-5; D may be TRBD1 (5 bases). Looked up from germline, CDR1 is SQVTM and CDR2 is ANQGSEA. Trimming stripped 4 bases from V and 3 bases from J, with 7 bases between. The CDR3 has 12 amino acids. DNA for the CDR3: TGCAGCGTTGGACAGCCCAATCAGCCCCAGCATTTT. It is translated as CSVGQPNQPQHF.

This sequence joins TRBV4-1 and TRBJ2-1; the D gene is possibly TRBD2 (6 bases). The V and J ends lost 5 bases and 0 bases respectively, with 14 bases between them. The CDR3 is 16 residues long. CDR1 is MGHRA and CDR2 is YSYEKL in the germline V gene. The CDR3 reads CASSLPGLNSYNEQFF. In nucleotides, the CDR3 is TGCGCCAGCAGCTTACCGGGACTGAACTCCTACAATGAGCAGTTCTTC.